This T cell receptor beta chain was documented in a study of a mutant IDH1 vaccine in newly diagnosed glioma. Study in general: Vaccines began 4-6 weeks after radiotherapy alone, or with temozolomide cycles.

Study-wide points: Among patients, roughly 94% showed immune responses induced by the vaccine.

Details on this clone: No antigen is known for it.

Noted time point: week 5, during vaccination. Each dose of the vaccine consisted of 300 ug of mutant IDH1 20-mer peptide, with topical imiquimod. Trimming took off 3 bases at V and 4 bases at J, with 18 bases between the two ends. The CDR3 extends over 16 amino acids. Assay: immunoSEQ multiplex PCR; the TCRdb copy retains only in-frame clones and omits some. This table has around 25,000 clones, approximately 79% appearing once. Sequencing used PBMCs, obtained from a glioma patient whose treatment included an IDH1 peptide vaccine. The receptor was derived from a middle-aged man with glioma. Some clones in this sample may be carry-over from other donors' samples. The rearrangement links TRBV23-1 to TRBJ1-2; D gene uncertain. TRBV23-1 is reported as an ORF; its role is uncertain. This chain's CDR3 is CASSHRLYRWSYGYTF. CDR3 sequence (DNA): TGCGCCAGCAGTCATAGGCTTTACAGATGGAGCTATGGCTACACCTTC.